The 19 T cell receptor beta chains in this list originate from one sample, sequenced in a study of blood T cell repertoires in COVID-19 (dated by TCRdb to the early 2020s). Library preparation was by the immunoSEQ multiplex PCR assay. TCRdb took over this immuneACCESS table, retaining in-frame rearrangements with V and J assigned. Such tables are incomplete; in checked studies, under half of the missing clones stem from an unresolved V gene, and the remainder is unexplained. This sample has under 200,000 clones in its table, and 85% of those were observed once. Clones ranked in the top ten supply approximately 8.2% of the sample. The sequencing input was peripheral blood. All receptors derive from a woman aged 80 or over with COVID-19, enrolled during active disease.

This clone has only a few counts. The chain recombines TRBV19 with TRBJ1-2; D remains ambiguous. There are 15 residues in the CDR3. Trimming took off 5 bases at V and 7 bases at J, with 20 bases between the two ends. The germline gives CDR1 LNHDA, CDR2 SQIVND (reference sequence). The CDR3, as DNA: TGTGCCAGTAGTGCCCGCGGGATTGGGCTTGGTGGCTACACCTTC. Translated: CASSARGIGLGGYTF.

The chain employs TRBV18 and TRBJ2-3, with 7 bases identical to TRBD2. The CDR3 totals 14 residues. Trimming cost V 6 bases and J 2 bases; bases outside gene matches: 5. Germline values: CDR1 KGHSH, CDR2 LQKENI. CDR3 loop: CASSFTSVTDTQYF. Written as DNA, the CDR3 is TGTGCCAGCTCCTTTACTAGCGTCACAGATACGCAGTATTTT.

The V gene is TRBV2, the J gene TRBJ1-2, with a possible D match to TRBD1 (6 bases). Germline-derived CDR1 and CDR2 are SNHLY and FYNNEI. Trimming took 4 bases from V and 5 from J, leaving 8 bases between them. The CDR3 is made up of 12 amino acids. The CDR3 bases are TGTGCCAGCAGTGGGGGGCCGTATGGCTACACCTTC. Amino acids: CASSGGPYGYTF. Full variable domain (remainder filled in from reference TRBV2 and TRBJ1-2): EPEVTQTPSHQVTQMGQEVILRCVPISNHLYFYWYRQILGQKVEFLVSFYNNEISEKSEIFDDQFSVERPDGSNFTLKIRSTKLEDSAMYFCASSGGPYGYTFGSGTRLTVV.

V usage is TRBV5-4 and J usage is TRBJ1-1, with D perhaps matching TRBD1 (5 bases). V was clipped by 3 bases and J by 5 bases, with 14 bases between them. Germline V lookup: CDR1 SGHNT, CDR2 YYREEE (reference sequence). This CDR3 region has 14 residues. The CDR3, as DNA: TGTGCCAGCAGCTCTCAGGGTCCAGATACTGAAGCTTTCTTT. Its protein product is CASSSQGPDTEAFF.

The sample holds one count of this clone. CDR3 protein: CASSKIFRASGRVEPTYNEQFF. The CDR3 region has the DNA TGTGCCAGCAGCAAAATATTCAGGGCTAGCGGGAGGGTGGAACCTACCTACAATGAGCAGTTCTTC. The gene calls are TRBV21-1 and TRBJ2-1; TRBD2, the D gene given by the table, was not confirmed from the DNA. TRBV21-1 is listed as a pseudogene. This CDR3 is 22 amino acids long.

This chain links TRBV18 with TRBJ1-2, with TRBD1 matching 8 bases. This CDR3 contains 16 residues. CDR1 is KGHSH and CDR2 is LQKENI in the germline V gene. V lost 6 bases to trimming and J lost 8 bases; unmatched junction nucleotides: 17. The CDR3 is CASSPKDRVVISGYTF. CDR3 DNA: TGTGCCAGCTCCCCAAAGGACAGGGTAGTAATTTCGGGCTACACCTTC.

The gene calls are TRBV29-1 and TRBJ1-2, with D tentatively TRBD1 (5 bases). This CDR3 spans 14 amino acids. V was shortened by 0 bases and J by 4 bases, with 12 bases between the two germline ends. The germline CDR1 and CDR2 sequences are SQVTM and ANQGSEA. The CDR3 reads CSVEDRAGFYGYTF. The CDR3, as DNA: TGCAGCGTTGAAGATCGGGCAGGGTTCTATGGCTACACCTTC.

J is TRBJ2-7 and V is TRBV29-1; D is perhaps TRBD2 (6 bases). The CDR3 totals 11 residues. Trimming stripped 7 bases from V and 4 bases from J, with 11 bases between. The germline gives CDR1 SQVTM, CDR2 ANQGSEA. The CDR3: CSGGAGYEQYF. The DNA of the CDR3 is TGCAGCGGGGGTGCGGGATACGAGCAGTACTTC.

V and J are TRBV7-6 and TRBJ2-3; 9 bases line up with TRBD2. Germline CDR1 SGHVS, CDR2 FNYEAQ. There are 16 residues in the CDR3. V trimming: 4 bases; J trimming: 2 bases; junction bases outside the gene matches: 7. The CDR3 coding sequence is TGTGCCAGCAGCTCGAGGGGCGGGGGGGCCACAGATACGCAGTATTTT. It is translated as CASSSRGGGATDTQYF.

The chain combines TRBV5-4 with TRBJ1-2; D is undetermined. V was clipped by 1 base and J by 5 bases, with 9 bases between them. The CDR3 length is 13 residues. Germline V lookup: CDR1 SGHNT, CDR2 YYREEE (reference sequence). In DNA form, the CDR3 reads TGTGCCAGCAGCTTGCCTGCGCAATATGGCTACACCTTC. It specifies CASSLPAQYGYTF.

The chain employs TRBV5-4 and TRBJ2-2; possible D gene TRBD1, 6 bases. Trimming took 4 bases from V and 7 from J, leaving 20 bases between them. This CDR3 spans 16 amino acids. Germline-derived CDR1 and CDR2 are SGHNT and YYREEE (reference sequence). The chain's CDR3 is CASSGADRRTVGELFF. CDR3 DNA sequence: TGTGCCAGCAGCGGAGCTGACAGGCGTACTGTCGGGGAGCTGTTTTTT.

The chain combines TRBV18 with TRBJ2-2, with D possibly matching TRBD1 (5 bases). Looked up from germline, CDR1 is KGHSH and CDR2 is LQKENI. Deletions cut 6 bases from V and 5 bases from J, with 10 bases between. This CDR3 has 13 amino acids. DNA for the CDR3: TGTGCCAGCTCGGATCAGGGAACCGGGGAGCTGTTTTTT. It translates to CASSDQGTGELFF.

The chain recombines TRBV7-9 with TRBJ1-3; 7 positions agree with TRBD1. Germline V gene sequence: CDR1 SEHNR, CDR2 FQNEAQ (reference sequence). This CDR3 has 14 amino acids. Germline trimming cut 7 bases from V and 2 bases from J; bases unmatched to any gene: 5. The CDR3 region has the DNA TGTGCCAGCACCGACAGGGCTGCTGGAAACACCATATATTTT. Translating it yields CASTDRAAGNTIYF.

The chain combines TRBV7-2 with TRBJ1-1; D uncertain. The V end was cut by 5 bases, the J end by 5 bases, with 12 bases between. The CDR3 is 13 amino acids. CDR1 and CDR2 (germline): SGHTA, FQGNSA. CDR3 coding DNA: TGTGCCAGCAGCCCGAGAGGGTGGACTGAAGCTTTCTTT. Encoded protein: CASSPRGWTEAFF.

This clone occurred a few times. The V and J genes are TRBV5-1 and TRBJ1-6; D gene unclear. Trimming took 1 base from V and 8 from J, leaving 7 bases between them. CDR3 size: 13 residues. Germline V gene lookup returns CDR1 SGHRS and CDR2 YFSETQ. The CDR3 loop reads CASSLKIDSPLHF. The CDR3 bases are TGCGCCAGCAGCTTGAAGATAGATTCACCCCTCCACTTT. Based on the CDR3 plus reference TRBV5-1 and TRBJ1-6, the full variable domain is KAGVTQTPRYLIKTRGQQVTLSCSPISGHRSVSWYQQTPGQGLQFLFEYFSETQRNKGNFPGRFSGRQFSNSRSEMNVSTLELGDSALYLCASSLKIDSPLHFGNGTRLTVT.

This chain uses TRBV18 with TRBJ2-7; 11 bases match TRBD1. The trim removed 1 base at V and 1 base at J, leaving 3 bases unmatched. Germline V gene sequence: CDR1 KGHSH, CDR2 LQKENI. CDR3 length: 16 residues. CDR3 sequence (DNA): TGTGCCAGCTCACCACGTGGGACAGGGGGGTCCTACGAGCAGTACTTC. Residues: CASSPRGTGGSYEQYF.

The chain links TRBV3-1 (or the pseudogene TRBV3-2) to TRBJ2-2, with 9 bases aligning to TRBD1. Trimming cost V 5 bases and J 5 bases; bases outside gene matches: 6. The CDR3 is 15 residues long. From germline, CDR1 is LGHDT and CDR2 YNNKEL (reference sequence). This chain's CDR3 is CASSSDRGGTGELFF. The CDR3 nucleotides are TGTGCCAGCAGCTCGGACAGGGGCGGGACCGGGGAGCTGTTTTTT.

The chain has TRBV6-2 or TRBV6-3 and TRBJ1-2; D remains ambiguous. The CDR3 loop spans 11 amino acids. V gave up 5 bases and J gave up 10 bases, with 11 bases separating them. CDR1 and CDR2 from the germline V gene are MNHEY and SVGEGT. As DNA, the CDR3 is TGTGCCAGCAGTCTGATTGGGCCCTACACCTTC. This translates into CASSLIGPYTF.

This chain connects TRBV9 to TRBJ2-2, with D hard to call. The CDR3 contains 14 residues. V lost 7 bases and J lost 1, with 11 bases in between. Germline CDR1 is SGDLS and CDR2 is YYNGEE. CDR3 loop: CASAETVNTGELFF. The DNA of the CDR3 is TGTGCCAGCGCCGAGACTGTGAACACCGGGGAGCTGTTTTTT.